This TCR beta chain was found in a study of beta chain features in type 1 diabetes. The authors reverse transcribed all of the isolated RNA, so sequencing captured expressed TCRB transcripts. Assay: immunoSEQ multiplex PCR; the TCRdb copy retains only in-frame clones and omits some. The sample records hundreds of thousands of clones, around 15% being singletons. Whole-study findings and limits: Patients with Type 1 diabetes showed moderately but significantly shorter TCRB CDR3s in all four CD4+ subsets. A possible short-template PCR bias applies equally to patients and controls.

This clone was recorded a few times. What it binds is not known. Germline V gene data show CDR1 as KGHSH and CDR2 as LQKENI. This CDR3 comprises 15 residues. J gave up 6 bases and V 2 bases, and 6 bases lay outside the gene matches. The receptor comes from a man between 18 and 35 years old with type 1 diabetes. The sample consisted of naive CD4+ T cells from blood. The chain links TRBV18 to TRBJ2-1; 8 bases map to TRBD2. In nucleotides, the CDR3 is TGTGCCAGCTCACCAGGAGTAGCGGGGACCAATGAGCAGTTCTTC. It is translated as CASSPGVAGTNEQFF.